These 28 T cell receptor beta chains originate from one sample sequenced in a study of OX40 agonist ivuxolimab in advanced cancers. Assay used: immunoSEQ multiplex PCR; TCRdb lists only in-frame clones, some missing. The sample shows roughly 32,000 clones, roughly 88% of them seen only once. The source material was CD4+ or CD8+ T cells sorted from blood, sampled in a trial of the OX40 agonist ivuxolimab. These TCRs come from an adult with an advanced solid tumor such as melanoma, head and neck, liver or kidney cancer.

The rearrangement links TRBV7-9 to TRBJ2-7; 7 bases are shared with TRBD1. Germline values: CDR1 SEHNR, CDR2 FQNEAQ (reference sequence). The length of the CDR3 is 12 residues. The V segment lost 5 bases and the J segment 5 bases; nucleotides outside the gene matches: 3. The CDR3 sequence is CASSVDRDEQYF. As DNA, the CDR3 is TGTGCCAGCAGCGTAGACAGGGACGAGCAGTACTTC.

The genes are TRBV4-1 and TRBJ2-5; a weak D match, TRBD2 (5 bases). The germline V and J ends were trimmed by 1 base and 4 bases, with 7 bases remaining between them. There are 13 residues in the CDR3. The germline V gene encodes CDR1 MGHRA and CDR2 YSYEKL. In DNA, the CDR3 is TGCGCCAGCAGCCAAGTAGGAGGAGAGACCCAGTACTTC. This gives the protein CASSQVGGETQYF.

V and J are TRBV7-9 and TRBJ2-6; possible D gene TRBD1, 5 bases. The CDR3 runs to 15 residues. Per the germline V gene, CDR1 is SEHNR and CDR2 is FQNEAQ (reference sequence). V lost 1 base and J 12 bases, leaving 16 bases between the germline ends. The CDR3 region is CASSLGGAPTGVLTF. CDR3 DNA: TGTGCCAGCAGCTTAGGTGGGGCCCCAACCGGCGTCCTGACTTTC.

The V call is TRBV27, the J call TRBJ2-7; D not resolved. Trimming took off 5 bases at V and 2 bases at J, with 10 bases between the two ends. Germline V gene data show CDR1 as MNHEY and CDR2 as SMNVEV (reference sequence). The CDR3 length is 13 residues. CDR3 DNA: TGTGCCAGCAGTGTCGACGCTCCCTACGAGCAGTACTTC. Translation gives CASSVDAPYEQYF.

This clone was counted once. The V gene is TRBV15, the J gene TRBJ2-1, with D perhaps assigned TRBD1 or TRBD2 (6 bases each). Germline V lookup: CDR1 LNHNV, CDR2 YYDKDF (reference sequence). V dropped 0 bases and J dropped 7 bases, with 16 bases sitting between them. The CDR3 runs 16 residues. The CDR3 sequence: CATSRDIGGNVNEQFF. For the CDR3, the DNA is TGTGCCACCAGCAGAGATATAGGGGGGAATGTTAATGAGCAGTTCTTC.

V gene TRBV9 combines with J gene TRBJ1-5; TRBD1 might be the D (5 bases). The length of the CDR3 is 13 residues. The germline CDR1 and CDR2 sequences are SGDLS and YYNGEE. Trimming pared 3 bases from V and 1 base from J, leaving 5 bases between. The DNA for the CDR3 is TGTGCCAGCAGCGGGGGGAGCAATCAGCCCCAGCATTTT. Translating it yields CASSGGSNQPQHF.

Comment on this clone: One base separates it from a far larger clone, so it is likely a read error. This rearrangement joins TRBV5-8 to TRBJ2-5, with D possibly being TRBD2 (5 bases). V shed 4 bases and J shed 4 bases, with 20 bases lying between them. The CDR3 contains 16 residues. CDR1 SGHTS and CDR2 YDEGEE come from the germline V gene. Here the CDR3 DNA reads TGTGCCAGCAGCCAAGAACCCGGGGTACTCGGAGAGACCCAGTACTTC. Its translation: CASSQEPGVLGETQYF.

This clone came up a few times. As DNA, the CDR3 is TGCGCCAGCGGGTTGGAAAGCTCCTACGAGCAGTACTTC. It specifies CASGLESSYEQYF. The gene calls are TRBV5-1 and TRBJ2-7; no firm D call. Trimming cost V 7 bases and J 0 bases, with 11 bases left between them. The germline V gene encodes CDR1 SGHRS and CDR2 YFSETQ. The CDR3 sequence is 13 residues long.

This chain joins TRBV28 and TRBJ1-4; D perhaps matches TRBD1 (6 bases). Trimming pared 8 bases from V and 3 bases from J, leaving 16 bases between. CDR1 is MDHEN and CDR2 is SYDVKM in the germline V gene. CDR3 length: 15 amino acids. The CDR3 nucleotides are TGTGCCAGCGAGTCAGGGGTGGACGCTAATGAAAAACTGTTTTTT. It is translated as CASESGVDANEKLFF.

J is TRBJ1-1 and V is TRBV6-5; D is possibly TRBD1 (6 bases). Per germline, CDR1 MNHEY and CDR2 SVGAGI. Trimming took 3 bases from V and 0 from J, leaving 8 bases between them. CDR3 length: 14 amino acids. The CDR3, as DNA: TGTGCCAGCAGTTATTACAGGGTGAACACTGAAGCTTTCTTT. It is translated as CASSYYRVNTEAFF.

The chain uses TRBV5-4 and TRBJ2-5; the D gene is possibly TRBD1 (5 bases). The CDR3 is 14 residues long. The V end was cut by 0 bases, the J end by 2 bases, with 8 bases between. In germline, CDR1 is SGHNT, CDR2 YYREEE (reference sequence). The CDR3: CASSLEAGQETQYF. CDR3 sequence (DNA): TGTGCCAGCAGCTTGGAGGCAGGGCAAGAGACCCAGTACTTC.

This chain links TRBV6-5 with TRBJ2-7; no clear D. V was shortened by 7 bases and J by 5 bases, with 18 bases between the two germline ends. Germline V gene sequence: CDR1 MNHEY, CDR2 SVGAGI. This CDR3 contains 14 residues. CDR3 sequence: CASNPPPLGHEQYF. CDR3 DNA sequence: TGTGCCAGCAACCCTCCCCCGTTAGGCCACGAGCAGTACTTC.

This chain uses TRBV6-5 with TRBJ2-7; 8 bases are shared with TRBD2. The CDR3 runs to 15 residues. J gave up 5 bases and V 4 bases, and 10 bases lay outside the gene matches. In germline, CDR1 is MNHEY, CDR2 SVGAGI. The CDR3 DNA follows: TGTGCCAGCAGTTCGGCTGCGGAGCGGGGGAACGAGCAGTACTTC. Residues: CASSSAAERGNEQYF.

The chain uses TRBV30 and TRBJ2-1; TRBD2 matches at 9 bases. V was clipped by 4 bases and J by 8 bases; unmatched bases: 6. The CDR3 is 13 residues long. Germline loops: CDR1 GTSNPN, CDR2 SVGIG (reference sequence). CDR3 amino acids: CAWMAGGLDEQFF. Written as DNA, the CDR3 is TGTGCCTGGATGGCGGGGGGGCTTGATGAGCAGTTCTTC.

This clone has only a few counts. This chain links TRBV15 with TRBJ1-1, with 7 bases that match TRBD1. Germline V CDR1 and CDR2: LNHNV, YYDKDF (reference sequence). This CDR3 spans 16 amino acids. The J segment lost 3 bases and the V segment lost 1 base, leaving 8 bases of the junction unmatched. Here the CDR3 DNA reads TGTGCCACCAGCAGAGGCGTACAGGGGTTTGACACTGAAGCTTTCTTT. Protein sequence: CATSRGVQGFDTEAFF.

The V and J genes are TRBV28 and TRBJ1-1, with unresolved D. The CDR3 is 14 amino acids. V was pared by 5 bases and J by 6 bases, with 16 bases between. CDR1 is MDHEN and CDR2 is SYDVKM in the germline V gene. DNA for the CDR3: TGTGCCAGCAGTCCCCTCGGGGTGGACCCTGAAGCTTTCTTT. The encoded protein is CASSPLGVDPEAFF. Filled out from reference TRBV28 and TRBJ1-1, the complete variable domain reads DVKVTQSSRYLVKRTGEKVFLECVQDMDHENMFWYRQDPGLGLRLIYFSYDVKMKEKGDIPEGYSVSREKKERFSLILESASTNQTSMYLCASSPLGVDPEAFFGQGTRLTVV.

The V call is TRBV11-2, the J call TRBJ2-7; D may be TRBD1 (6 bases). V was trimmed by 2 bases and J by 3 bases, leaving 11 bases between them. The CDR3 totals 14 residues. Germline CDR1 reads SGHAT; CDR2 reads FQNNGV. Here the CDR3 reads CASSLHPDSYEQYF. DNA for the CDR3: TGTGCCAGCAGCTTACATCCGGACAGCTACGAGCAGTACTTC.

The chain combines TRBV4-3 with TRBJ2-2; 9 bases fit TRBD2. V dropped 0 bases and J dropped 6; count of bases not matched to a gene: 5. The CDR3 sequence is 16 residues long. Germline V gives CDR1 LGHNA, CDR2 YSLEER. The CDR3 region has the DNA TGCGCCAGCAGCCAAGATCCGGGACTAGCCCCCGGGGAGCTGTTTTTT. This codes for CASSQDPGLAPGELFF.

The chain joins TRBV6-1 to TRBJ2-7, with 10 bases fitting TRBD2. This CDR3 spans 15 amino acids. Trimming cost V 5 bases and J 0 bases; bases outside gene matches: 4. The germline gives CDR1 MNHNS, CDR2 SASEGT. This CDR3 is CASSLAGESSYEQYF. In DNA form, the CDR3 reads TGTGCCAGCAGTCTAGCGGGGGAGAGCTCCTACGAGCAGTACTTC.

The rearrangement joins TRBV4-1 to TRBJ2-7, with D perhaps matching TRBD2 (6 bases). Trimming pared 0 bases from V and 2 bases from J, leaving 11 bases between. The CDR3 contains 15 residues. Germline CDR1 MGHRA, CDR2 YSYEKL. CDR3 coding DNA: TGCGCCAGCAGCCAAGAAGGGGACTCCGCCTACGAGCAGTACTTC. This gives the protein CASSQEGDSAYEQYF.

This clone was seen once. The CDR3: CASSQGGQSRADTQYF. In DNA, the CDR3 is TGTGCCAGCAGCCAGGGTGGGCAGAGCCGGGCAGATACGCAGTATTTT. This sequence joins TRBV7-3 and TRBJ2-3; D is perhaps TRBD1 (5 bases). V was shortened by 5 bases and J by 4 bases, with 19 bases between the two germline ends. From germline, CDR1 is SGHTA and CDR2 FQGTGA. The CDR3 extends over 16 amino acids.

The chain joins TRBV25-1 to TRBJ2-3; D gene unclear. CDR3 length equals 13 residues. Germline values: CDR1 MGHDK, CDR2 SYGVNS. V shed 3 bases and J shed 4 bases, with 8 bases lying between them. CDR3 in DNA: TGTGCCAGCAGTGATTCCCGGGCAGATACGCAGTATTTT. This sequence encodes CASSDSRADTQYF.

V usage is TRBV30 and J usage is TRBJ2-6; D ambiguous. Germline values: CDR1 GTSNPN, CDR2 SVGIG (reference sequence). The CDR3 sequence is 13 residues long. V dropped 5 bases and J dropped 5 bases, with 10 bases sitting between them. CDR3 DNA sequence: TGTGCCTGGGAAGACGACCGGGCCAACGTCCTGACTTTC. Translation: CAWEDDRANVLTF.

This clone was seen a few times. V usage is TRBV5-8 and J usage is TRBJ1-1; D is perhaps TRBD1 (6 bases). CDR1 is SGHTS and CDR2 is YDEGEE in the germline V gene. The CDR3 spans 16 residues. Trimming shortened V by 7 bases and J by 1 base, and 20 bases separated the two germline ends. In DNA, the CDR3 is TGTGCCAGCCTCTACCAGGGGAAGAGGAGGAACACTGAAGCTTTCTTT. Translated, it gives CASLYQGKRRNTEAFF.

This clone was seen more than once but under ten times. The CDR3 region has the DNA TGTGCCAGCAGCGGCAGTAGCGAGCAGTACTTC. Translated: CASSGSSEQYF. The chain employs TRBV21-1 and TRBJ2-7. TRBV21-1 is a known pseudogene. The CDR3 totals 11 residues.

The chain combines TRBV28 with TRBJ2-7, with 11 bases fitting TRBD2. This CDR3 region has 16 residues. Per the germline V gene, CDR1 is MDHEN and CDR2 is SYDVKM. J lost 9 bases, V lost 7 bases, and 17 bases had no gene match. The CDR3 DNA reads TGTGCCAGCAAACCTATAGGGGGACTAGCGGTGGTCGGGCAGTACTTC. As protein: CASKPIGGLAVVGQYF. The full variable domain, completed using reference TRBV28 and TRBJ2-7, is DVKVTQSSRYLVKRTGEKVFLECVQDMDHENMFWYRQDPGLGLRLIYFSYDVKMKEKGDIPEGYSVSREKKERFSLILESASTNQTSMYLCASKPIGGLAVVGQYFGPGTRLTVT.

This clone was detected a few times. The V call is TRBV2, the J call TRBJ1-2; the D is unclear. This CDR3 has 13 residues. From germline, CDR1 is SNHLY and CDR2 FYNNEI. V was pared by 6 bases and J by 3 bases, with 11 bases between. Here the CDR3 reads CASSPTVYYGYTF. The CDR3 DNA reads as TGTGCCAGCAGCCCGACGGTCTACTATGGCTACACCTTC.

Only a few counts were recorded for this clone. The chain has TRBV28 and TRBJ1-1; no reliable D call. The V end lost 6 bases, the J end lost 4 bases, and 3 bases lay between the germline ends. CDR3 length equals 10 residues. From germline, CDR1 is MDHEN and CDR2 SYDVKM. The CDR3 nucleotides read TGTGCCAGCAGGGGCACTGAAGCTTTCTTT. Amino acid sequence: CASRGTEAFF.